Sequencing of this T cell receptor (beta chain) was carried out in a study of identical twins. CDR1 MDHEN and CDR2 SYDVKM come from the germline V gene. The germline V and J ends were trimmed by 8 bases and 8 bases, with 22 bases remaining between them. The CDR3 runs to 14 residues. TCRdb called the 5' RACE reads again in MiXCR, with one record for every CDR3 protein. The sample includes 200,000 to 250,000 distinct CDR3 sequences, 5.5% to 7% seen only once; the top ten take 3% to 4.5%. This sample also appeared in a second study, on yellow fever vaccine responses in identical twins.

This TCR was recovered from a woman aged 18-35 years in good health. The sample consisted of memory (CD45RO+) T cells sorted from blood. The genes are TRBV28 and TRBJ2-7, with a weak D call TRBD1 (6 bases). CDR3 loop: CASLRYGGGYQQYF. In DNA, the CDR3 is TGTGCCAGCCTGAGGTATGGGGGCGGTTACCAGCAGTACTTC.